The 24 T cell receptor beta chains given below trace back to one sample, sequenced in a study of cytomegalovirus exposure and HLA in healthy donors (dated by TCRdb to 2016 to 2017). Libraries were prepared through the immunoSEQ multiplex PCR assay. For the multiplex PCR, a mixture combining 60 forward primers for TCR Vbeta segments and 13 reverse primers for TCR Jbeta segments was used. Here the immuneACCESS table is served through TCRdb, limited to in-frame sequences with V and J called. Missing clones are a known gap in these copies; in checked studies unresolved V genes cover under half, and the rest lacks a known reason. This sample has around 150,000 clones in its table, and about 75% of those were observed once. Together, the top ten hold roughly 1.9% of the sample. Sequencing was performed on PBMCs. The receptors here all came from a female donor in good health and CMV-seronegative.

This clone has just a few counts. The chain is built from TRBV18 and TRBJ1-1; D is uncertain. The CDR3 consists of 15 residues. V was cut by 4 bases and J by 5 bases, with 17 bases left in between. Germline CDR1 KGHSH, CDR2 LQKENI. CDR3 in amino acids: CASSREVRFETEAFF. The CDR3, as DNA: TGTGCCAGCTCACGCGAAGTCCGATTTGAGACTGAAGCTTTCTTT.

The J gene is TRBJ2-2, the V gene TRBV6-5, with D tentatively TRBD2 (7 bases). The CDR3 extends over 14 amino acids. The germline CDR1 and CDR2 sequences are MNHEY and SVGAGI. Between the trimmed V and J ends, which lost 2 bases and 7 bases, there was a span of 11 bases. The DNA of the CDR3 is TGTGCCAGCAGTTACGCGGGGGCGGGCGGGGAGCTGTTTTTT. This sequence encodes CASSYAGAGGELFF.

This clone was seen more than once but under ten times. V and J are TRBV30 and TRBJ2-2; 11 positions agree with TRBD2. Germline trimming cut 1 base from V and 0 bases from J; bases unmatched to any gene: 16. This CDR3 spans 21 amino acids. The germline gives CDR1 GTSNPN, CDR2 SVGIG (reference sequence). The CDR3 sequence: CAWSGLGLAGGPLTNTGELFF. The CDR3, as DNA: TGTGCCTGGAGTGGCCTTGGGCTAGCGGGGGGCCCTCTTACGAACACCGGGGAGCTGTTTTTT.

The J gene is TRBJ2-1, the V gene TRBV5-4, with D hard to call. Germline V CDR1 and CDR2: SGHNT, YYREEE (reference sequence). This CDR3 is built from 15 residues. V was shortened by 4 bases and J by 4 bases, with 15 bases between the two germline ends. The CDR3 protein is CASSPGASLYNEQFF. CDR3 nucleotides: TGTGCCAGCAGCCCTGGCGCTAGTTTGTACAATGAGCAGTTCTTC.

CDR3 sequence: CASSRQGSRGELFF. CDR3 sequence (DNA): TGCGCCAGCAGCCGACAGGGGTCCAGAGGGGAGCTGTTTTTT. This rearrangement joins TRBV10-1 to TRBJ2-2; 8 bases agree with TRBD1. The V and J ends lost 6 bases and 8 bases, in that order; junction bases with no gene match: 8. The CDR3 contains 14 residues. Germline assignment: CDR1 WNHNN and CDR2 SYGVQD (reference sequence).

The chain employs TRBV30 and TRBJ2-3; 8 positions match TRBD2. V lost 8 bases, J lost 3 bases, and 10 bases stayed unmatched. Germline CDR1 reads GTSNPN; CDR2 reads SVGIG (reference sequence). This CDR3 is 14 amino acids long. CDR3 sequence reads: CAHSRLAITDTQYF. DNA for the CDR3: TGTGCCCATAGCCGACTAGCGATTACAGATACGCAGTATTTT.

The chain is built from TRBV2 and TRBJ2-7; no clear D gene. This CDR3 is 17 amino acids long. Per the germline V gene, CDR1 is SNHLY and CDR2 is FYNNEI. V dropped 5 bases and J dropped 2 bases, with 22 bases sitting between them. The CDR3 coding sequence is TGTGCCAGCAGTTACATTTGGGCCCTAACGGAAACCTACGAGCAGTACTTC. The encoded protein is CASSYIWALTETYEQYF.

CDR3 protein: CASSYLYEQYF. In DNA form, the CDR3 reads TGTGCCAGCAGTTACCTATACGAGCAGTACTTC. The gene calls are TRBV6-6 and TRBJ2-7; D gene unclear. There are 11 residues in the CDR3. Trimming removed 2 bases from V and 4 bases from J, with 3 bases in between. Per germline, CDR1 MNHNY and CDR2 SVGAGI (reference sequence).

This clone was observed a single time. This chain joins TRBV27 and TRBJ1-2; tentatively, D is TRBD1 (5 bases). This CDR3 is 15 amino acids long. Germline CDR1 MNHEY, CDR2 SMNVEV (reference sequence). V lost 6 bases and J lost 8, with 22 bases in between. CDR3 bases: TGTGCCAGCAGGCCCGAGGGACGGAGGGGCTCAGGCTACACCTTC. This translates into CASRPEGRRGSGYTF.

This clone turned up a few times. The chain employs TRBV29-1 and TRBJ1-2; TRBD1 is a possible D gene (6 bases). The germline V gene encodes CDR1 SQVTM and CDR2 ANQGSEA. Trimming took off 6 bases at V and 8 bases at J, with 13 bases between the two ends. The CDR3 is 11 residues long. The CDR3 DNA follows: TGCAGCGTCTGGGGGGGCTGGGGCTACACCTTC. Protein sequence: CSVWGGWGYTF. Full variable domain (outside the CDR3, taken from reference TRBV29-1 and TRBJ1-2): SAVISQKPSRDICQRGTSLTIQCQVDSQVTMMFWYRQQPGQSLTLIATANQGSEATYESGFVIDKFPISRPNLTFSTLTVSNMSPEDSSIYLCSVWGGWGYTFGSGTRLTVV.

The CDR3 nucleotides read TGCAGCGTAGGACAGGGACGTTATGGCTACACCTTC. Protein: CSVGQGRYGYTF. The chain recombines TRBV29-1 with TRBJ1-2; 8 bases are a match to TRBD1. Germline V CDR1 and CDR2: SQVTM, ANQGSEA. The CDR3 has 12 residues. V gave up 6 bases and J gave up 5 bases; unmatched junction bases: 5.

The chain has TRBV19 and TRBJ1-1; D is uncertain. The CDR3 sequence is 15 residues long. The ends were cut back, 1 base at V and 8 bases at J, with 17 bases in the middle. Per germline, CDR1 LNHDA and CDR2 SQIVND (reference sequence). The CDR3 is CASSIGSRGLLEAFF. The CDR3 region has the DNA TGTGCCAGTAGTATAGGTTCTAGAGGGTTATTAGAAGCTTTCTTT.

CDR3 amino acids: CASSESWTGASYEQYF. The CDR3 bases are TGTGCCAGCAGTGAAAGCTGGACAGGGGCCTCCTACGAGCAGTACTTC. The chain is built from TRBV2 and TRBJ2-7, with 9 bases aligning to TRBD1. This CDR3 contains 16 residues. The V segment lost 2 bases and the J segment 0 bases; nucleotides outside the gene matches: 5. Per germline, CDR1 SNHLY and CDR2 FYNNEI.

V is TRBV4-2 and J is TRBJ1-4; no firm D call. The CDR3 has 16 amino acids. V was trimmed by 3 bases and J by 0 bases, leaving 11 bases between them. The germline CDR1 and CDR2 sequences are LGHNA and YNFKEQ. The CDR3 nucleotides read TGTGCCAGCAGCCAGAGTTTTGGTGCAACTAATGAAAAACTGTTTTTT. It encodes CASSQSFGATNEKLFF.

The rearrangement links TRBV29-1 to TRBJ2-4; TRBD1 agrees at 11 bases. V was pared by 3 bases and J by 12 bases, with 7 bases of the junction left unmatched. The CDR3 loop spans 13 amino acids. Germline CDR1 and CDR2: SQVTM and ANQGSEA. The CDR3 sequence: CSVDLGQGDSQYF. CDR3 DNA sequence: TGCAGCGTTGATCTGGGACAGGGGGACAGTCAGTACTTC.

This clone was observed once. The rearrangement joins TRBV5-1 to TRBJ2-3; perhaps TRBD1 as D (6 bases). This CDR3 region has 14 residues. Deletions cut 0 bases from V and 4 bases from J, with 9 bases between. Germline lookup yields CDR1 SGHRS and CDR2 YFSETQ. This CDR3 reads CASSLEPGADTQYF. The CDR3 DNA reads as TGCGCCAGCAGCTTGGAACCAGGGGCAGATACGCAGTATTTT.

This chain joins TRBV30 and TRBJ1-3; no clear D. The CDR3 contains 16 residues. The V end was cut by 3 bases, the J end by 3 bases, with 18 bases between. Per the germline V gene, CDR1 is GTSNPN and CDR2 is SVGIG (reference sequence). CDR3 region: CAWSGSRIGYGNTIYF. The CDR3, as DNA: TGTGCCTGGAGCGGGTCTAGGATCGGGTATGGAAACACCATATATTTT.

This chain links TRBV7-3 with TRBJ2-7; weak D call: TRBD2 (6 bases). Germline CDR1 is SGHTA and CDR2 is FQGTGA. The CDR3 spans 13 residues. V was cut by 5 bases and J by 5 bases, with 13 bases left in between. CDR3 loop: CASSASGSHEQYF. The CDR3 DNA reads TGTGCCAGCAGCGCGAGCGGGTCCCACGAGCAGTACTTC.

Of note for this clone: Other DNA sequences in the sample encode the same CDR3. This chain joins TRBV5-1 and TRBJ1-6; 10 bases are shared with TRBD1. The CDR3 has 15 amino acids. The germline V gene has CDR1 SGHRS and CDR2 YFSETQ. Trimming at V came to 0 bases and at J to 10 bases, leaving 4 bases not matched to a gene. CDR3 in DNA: TGCGCCAGCAGCTTGGCGGGACAGGGGTACTCACCCCTCCACTTT. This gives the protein CASSLAGQGYSPLHF.

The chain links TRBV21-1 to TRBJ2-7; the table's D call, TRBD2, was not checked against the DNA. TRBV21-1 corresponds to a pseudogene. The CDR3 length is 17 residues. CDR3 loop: CASSTCDRDLSRYEQYF. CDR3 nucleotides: TGTGCCAGCAGCACGTGCGATAGGGACTTAAGTCGTTACGAGCAGTACTTC.

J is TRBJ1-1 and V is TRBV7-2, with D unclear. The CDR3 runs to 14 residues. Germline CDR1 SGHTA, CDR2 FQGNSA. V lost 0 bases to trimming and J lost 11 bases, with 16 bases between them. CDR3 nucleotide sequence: TGTGCCAGCAGCTTAGCGTTGGGGAAGGGAGGGGCTTTCTTT. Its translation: CASSLALGKGGAFF. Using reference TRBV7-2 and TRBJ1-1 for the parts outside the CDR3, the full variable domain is GAGVSQSPSNKVTEKGKDVELRCDPISGHTALYWYRQSLGQGLEFLIYFQGNSAPDKSGLPSDRFSAERTGGSVSTLTIQRTQQEDSAVYLCASSLALGKGGAFFGQGTRLTVV.

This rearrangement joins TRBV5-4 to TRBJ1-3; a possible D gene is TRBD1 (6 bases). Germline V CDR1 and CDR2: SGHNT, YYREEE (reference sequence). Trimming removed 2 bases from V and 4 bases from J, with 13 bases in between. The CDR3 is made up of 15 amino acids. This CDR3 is CASSFSTGLGNTIYF. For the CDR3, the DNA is TGTGCCAGCAGCTTCTCTACAGGGTTGGGAAACACCATATATTTT.

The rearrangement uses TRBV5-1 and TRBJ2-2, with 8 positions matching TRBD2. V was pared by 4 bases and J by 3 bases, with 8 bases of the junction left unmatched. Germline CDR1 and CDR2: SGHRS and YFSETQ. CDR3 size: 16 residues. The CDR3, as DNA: TGCGCCAGCAGCCTCACGAGCGGGGGAGACACCGGGGAGCTGTTTTTT. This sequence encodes CASSLTSGGDTGELFF. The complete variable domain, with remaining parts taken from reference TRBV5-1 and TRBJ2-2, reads KAGVTQTPRYLIKTRGQQVTLSCSPISGHRSVSWYQQTPGQGLQFLFEYFSETQRNKGNFPGRFSGRQFSNSRSEMNVSTLELGDSALYLCASSLTSGGDTGELFFGEGSRLTVL.

CDR3 nucleotide sequence: TGTGCTAGTGGCTCGTCCCCCGGGGGAGGGTATACCTACGAGCAGTACTTC. Its protein product is CASGSSPGGGYTYEQYF. The chain joins TRBV12-5 to TRBJ2-5; 7 bases match TRBD2. TRBJ2-7 explains the end of the DNA better; the J call may be wrong. The CDR3 has 17 amino acids. Germline loops: CDR1 LGHNT, CDR2 FRNRAP.